The 2 T cell receptor beta chains reported below all come from one sample, sequenced in a study. Here immunoSEQ multiplex PCR was the method, and the copy in TCRdb shows in-frame clones only, minus some. The repertoire holds some 70,000 clones, with roughly 95% as singletons. The specimen sequenced was PBMCs. The receptor source for this set is a man aged 35 to 55 with rheumatoid arthritis.

The chain links TRBV4-2 to TRBJ2-3; the match to TRBD2 covers 7 bases. Germline V gene lookup returns CDR1 LGHNA and CDR2 YNFKEQ. J was trimmed by 2 bases and V by 0 bases; bases with no gene match: 5. The CDR3 extends over 16 amino acids. CDR3: CASSQEGGLTTDTQYF. In DNA, the CDR3 is TGTGCCAGCAGCCAAGAGGGGGGACTAACCACAGATACGCAGTATTTT.

This clone appeared once. The chain uses TRBV25-1 and TRBJ2-7; 7 nucleotides line up with TRBD1. The V and J ends lost 4 bases and 9 bases, in that order; junction bases with no gene match: 3. Germline values: CDR1 MGHDK, CDR2 SYGVNS. CDR3 size: 11 residues. DNA for the CDR3: TGTGCCAGCAGTGTTCAGGGGGTGCAGTACTTC. This translates into CASSVQGVQYF.